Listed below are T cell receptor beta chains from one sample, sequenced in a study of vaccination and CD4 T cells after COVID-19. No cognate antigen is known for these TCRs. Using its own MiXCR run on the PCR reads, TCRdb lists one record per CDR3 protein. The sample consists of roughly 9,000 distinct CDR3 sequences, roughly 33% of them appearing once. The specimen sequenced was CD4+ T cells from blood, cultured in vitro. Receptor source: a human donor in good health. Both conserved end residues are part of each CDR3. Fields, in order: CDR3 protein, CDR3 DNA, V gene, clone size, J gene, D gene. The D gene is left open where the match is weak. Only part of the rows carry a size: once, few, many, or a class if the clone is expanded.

CDR3 protein: CASSLIGAGERYGYTF
CDR3 DNA: TGTGCCAGCAGTTTGATTGGGGCCGGGGAGAGGTATGGCTACACCTTC
V gene: TRBV28
clone size: .
J gene: TRBJ1-2
D gene: .

CDR3 protein: CASSLTRDSSTDTQYF
CDR3 DNA: TGTGCCAGCTCACTAACCCGGGACAGCAGCACAGATACGCAGTATTTT
V gene: TRBV18
clone size: .
J gene: TRBJ2-3
D gene: TRBD1

CDR3 protein: CASSTSGANEQFF
CDR3 DNA: TGTGCCAGCAGTACTAGCGGGGCAAATGAGCAGTTCTTC
V gene: TRBV6-1
clone size: .
J gene: TRBJ2-1
D gene: TRBD2

CDR3 protein: CAWSHPRGFYGYTF
CDR3 DNA: TGTGCCTGGAGTCACCCGAGGGGCTTCTATGGCTACACCTTC
V gene: TRBV30
clone size: .
J gene: TRBJ1-2
D gene: .

CDR3 protein: CASSSILPTGLSETFF
CDR3 DNA: TGTGCCAGCAGCTCAATCTTACCGACAGGGCTGTCTGAAACTTTCTTT
V gene: TRBV7-2
clone size: .
J gene: TRBJ1-1
D gene: TRBD1

CDR3 protein: CASSRMTGGQTEAFF
CDR3 DNA: TGTGCCAGCAGTCGTATGACAGGGGGGCAAACTGAAGCTTTCTTT
V gene: TRBV6-1
clone size: .
J gene: TRBJ1-1
D gene: TRBD1

CDR3 protein: CASSLPTSGDTDTQYF
CDR3 DNA: TGTGCCAGCAGCCTCCCCACAAGCGGCGACACAGATACGCAGTATTTT
V gene: TRBV7-3
clone size: large
J gene: TRBJ2-3
D gene: .

CDR3 protein: CASRAGTRQETQYF
CDR3 DNA: TGTGCCAGCAGAGCCGGGACTAGACAAGAGACCCAGTACTTC
V gene: TRBV6-1
clone size: few
J gene: TRBJ2-5
D gene: TRBD2

CDR3 protein: CASSLGRFSYNSPLHF
CDR3 DNA: TGTGCCAGCAGCCTAGGACGTTTCTCCTATAATTCACCCCTCCACTTT
V gene: TRBV14
clone size: .
J gene: TRBJ1-6
D gene: .

CDR3 protein: CASSSTGRGWTGELFF
CDR3 DNA: TGTGCCAGCAGCTCCACAGGTCGGGGGTGGACCGGGGAGCTGTTTTTT
V gene: TRBV7-9
clone size: .
J gene: TRBJ2-2
D gene: .

CDR3 protein: CASSPAGSSTDTQYF
CDR3 DNA: TGTGCTAGCAGCCCCGCGGGATCTAGCACAGATACGCAGTATTTT
V gene: TRBV7-7
clone size: few
J gene: TRBJ2-3
D gene: .

CDR3 protein: CASSASGNSYEQYF
CDR3 DNA: TGTGCCAGCAGCGCCAGCGGCAACTCCTACGAGCAGTACTTC
V gene: TRBV7-3
clone size: few
J gene: TRBJ2-7
D gene: .

CDR3 protein: CAWSVENNSPLHF
CDR3 DNA: TGTGCCTGGAGTGTGGAGAACAATTCACCCCTCCACTTT
V gene: TRBV30
clone size: .
J gene: TRBJ1-6
D gene: .

CDR3 protein: CASSAHLSSSYNEQFF
CDR3 DNA: TGCGCCAGCAGCGCTCACCTCAGTAGCTCCTACAATGAGCAGTTCTTC
V gene: TRBV4-1
clone size: .
J gene: TRBJ2-1
D gene: .

CDR3 protein: CASSLGRGENQPQHF
CDR3 DNA: TGTGCCAGCAGCTTAGGAAGGGGTGAGAATCAGCCCCAGCATTTT
V gene: TRBV7-2
clone size: few
J gene: TRBJ1-5
D gene: .

CDR3 protein: CASSFDGGTYGYTF
CDR3 DNA: TGCGCCAGCAGCTTCGACGGGGGAACCTATGGCTACACCTTC
V gene: TRBV5-1
clone size: .
J gene: TRBJ1-2
D gene: .

CDR3 protein: CASSRPGLGIGELFF
CDR3 DNA: TGTGCCAGCAGTCGTCCGGGACTAGGAATCGGGGAGCTGTTTTTT
V gene: TRBV6-1
clone size: .
J gene: TRBJ2-2
D gene: TRBD2

CDR3 protein: CASSYSRSSTGELFF
CDR3 DNA: TGTGCCAGCAGTTACTCTCGTAGCAGCACCGGGGAGCTGTTTTTT
V gene: TRBV6-5
clone size: few
J gene: TRBJ2-2
D gene: .

CDR3 protein: CASSWRRGTEAFF
CDR3 DNA: TGTGCCAGTAGTTGGCGGCGGGGGACTGAAGCTTTCTTT
V gene: TRBV19
clone size: .
J gene: TRBJ1-1
D gene: .

CDR3 protein: CASRLLPGTSGSWEQFF
CDR3 DNA: TGTGCCAGCAGACTTTTACCCGGGACTAGCGGGAGCTGGGAGCAGTTCTTC
V gene: TRBV27
clone size: .
J gene: TRBJ2-1
D gene: TRBD2

CDR3 protein: CSASVGLAGDEQYF
CDR3 DNA: TGCAGTGCTAGCGTCGGGCTAGCGGGAGACGAGCAGTACTTC
V gene: TRBV20-1
clone size: few
J gene: TRBJ2-7
D gene: TRBD2

CDR3 protein: CSARESGGMDEQYF
CDR3 DNA: TGCAGTGCTAGAGAAAGCGGGGGTATGGACGAGCAGTACTTC
V gene: TRBV20-1
clone size: few
J gene: TRBJ2-7
D gene: TRBD2

CDR3 protein: CASSLGSGTPLHTGELFF
CDR3 DNA: TGTGCCAGCAGCTTAGGGAGCGGGACTCCCCTACACACCGGGGAGCTGTTTTTT
V gene: TRBV7-6
clone size: few
J gene: TRBJ2-2
D gene: TRBD2

CDR3 protein: CASSPGQEAGGNEQFF
CDR3 DNA: TGTGCCAGCAGCCCGGGCCAGGAGGCAGGCGGAAATGAGCAGTTCTTC
V gene: TRBV7-2
clone size: .
J gene: TRBJ2-1
D gene: .

CDR3 protein: CASSLNRAPGTDTQYF
CDR3 DNA: TGCGCCAGCAGCTTGAACAGGGCGCCTGGAACAGATACGCAGTATTTT
V gene: TRBV5-1
clone size: .
J gene: TRBJ2-3
D gene: .

CDR3 protein: CASSLMPSGTETQYF
CDR3 DNA: TGTGCCAGCAGTCTAATGCCTAGCGGGACTGAGACCCAGTACTTC
V gene: TRBV7-3
clone size: few
J gene: TRBJ2-5
D gene: TRBD2